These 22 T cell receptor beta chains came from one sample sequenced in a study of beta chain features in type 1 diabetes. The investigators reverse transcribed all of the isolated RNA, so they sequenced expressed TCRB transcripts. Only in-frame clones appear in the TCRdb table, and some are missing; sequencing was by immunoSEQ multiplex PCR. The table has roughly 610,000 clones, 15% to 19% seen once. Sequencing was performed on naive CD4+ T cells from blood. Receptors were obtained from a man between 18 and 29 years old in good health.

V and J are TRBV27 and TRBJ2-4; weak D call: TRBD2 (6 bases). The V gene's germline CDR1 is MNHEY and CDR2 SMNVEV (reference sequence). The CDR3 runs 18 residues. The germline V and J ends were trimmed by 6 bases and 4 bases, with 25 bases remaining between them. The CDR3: CASSSPARRAPAKNIQYF. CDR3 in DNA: TGTGCCAGCAGCTCCCCCGCCCGGAGGGCCCCTGCAAAAAACATTCAGTACTTC.

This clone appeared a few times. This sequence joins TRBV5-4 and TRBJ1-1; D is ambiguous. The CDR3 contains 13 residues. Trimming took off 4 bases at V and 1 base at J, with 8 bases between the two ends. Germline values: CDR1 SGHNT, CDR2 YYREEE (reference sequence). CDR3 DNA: TGTGCCAGCAGCGGCCAGGAGAACACTGAAGCTTTCTTT. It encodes CASSGQENTEAFF.

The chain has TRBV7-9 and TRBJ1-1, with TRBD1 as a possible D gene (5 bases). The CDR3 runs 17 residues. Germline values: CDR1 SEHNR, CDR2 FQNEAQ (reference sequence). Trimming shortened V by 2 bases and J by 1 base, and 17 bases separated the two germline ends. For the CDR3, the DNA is TGTGCCAGCAGCTTATGGGTCAATTCGAGGGGGAACACTGAAGCTTTCTTT. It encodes CASSLWVNSRGNTEAFF.

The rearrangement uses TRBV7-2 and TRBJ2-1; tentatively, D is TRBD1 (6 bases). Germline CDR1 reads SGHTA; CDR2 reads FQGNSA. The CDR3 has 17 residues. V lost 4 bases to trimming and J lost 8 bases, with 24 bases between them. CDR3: CASSSGQRPSRSDEQFF. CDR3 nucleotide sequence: TGTGCCAGCAGCTCTGGACAGAGGCCATCTAGGTCTGATGAGCAGTTCTTC. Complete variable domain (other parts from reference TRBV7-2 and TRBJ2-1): GAGVSQSPSNKVTEKGKDVELRCDPISGHTALYWYRQSLGQGLEFLIYFQGNSAPDKSGLPSDRFSAERTGGSVSTLTIQRTQQEDSAVYLCASSSGQRPSRSDEQFFGPGTRLTVL.

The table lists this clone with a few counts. CDR3: CASSRRDSVYEQYF. The DNA of the CDR3 is TGTGCCAGCAGCCGCCGGGACAGCGTCTACGAGCAGTACTTC. This chain uses TRBV5-4 with TRBJ2-7; the match to TRBD1 covers 7 bases. Per germline, CDR1 SGHNT and CDR2 YYREEE (reference sequence). The J segment lost 3 bases and the V segment lost 4 bases, leaving 7 bases of the junction unmatched. The CDR3 spans 14 residues.

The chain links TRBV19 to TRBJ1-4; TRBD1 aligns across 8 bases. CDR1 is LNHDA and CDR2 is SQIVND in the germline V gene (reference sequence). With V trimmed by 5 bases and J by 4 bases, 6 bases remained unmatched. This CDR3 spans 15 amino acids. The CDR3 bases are TGTGCCAGTAGTGTCCGCAGGGGGCATAATGAAAAACTGTTTTTT. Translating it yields CASSVRRGHNEKLFF.

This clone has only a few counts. CDR3 protein: CATGGAANEKLFF. The CDR3 bases are TGTGCCACCGGGGGGGCAGCTAATGAAAAACTGTTTTTT. The gene calls are TRBV6-6 and TRBJ1-4, with D tentatively TRBD1 (6 bases). CDR3 length equals 13 residues. Germline CDR1 MNHNY, CDR2 SVGAGI (reference sequence). The V end lost 10 bases, the J end lost 3 bases, and 12 bases lay between the germline ends.

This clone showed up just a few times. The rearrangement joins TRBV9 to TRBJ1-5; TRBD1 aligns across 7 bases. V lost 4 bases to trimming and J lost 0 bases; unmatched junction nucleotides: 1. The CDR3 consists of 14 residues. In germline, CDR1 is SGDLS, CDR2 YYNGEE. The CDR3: CASSRDSSNQPQHF. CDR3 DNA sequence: TGTGCCAGCAGCCGGGACAGTAGCAATCAGCCCCAGCATTTT.

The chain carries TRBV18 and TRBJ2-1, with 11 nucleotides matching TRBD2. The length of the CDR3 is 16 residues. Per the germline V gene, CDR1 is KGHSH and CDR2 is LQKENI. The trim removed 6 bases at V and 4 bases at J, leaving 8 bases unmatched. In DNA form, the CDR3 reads TGTGCCAGCTCGTCACTAGCGGGAGTCTCATACAATGAGCAGTTCTTC. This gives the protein CASSSLAGVSYNEQFF.

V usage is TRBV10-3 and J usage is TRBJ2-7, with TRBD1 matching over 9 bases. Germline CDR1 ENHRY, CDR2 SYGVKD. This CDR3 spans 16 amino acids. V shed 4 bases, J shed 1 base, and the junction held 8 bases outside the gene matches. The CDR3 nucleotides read TGTGCCATCAGTGGAACCGGGACAGGGACTTCCTACGAGCAGTACTTC. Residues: CAISGTGTGTSYEQYF.

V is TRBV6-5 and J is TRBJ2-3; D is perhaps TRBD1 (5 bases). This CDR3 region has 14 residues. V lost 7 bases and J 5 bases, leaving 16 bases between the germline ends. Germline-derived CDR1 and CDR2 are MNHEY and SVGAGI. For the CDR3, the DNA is TGTGCCAGCAACTCTGGGCAGGGCCAAGATACGCAGTATTTT. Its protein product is CASNSGQGQDTQYF.

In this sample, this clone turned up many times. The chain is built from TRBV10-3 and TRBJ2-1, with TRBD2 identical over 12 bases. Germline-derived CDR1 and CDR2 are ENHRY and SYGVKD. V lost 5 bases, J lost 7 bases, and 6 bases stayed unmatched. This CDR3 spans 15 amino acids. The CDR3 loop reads CAISKTSGRGNEQFF. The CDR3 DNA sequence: TGTGCCATCAGTAAGACTAGCGGGAGAGGGAATGAGCAGTTCTTC.

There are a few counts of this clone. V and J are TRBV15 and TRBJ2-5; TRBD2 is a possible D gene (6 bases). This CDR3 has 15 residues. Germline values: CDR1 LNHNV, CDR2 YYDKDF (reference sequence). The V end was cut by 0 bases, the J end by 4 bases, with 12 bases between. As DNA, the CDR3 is TGTGCCACCAGCAGAGAAGCGGGCTCGGGAGAGACCCAGTACTTC. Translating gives CATSREAGSGETQYF.

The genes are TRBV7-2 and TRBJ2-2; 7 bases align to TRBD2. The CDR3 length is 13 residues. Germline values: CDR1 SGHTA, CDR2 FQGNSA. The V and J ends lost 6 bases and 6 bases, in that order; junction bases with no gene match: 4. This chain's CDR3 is CASRGLWPGELFF. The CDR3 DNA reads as TGTGCCAGCAGGGGACTATGGCCCGGGGAGCTGTTTTTT.

The CDR3 loop reads CASSSYGQYEQYF. For the CDR3, the DNA is TGTGCCAGCAGCTCATACGGACAGTACGAGCAGTACTTC. The chain carries TRBV5-4 and TRBJ2-7; maybe TRBD1 (6 bases). The CDR3 runs to 13 residues. V shed 3 bases and J shed 4 bases, with 11 bases lying between them. Per germline, CDR1 SGHNT and CDR2 YYREEE (reference sequence).

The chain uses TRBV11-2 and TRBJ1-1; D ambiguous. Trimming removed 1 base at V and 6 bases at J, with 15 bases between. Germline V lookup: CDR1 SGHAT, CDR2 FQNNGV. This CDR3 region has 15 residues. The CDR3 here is CASSLVRAAASEAFF. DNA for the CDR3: TGTGCCAGCAGCTTAGTCCGGGCCGCGGCGTCTGAAGCTTTCTTT.

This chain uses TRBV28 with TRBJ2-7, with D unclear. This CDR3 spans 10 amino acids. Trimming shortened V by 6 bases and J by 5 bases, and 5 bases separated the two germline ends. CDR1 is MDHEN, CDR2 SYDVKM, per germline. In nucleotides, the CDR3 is TGTGCCAGCAGGGGCCACGAGCAGTACTTC. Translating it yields CASRGHEQYF. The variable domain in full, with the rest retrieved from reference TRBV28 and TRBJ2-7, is DVKVTQSSRYLVKRTGEKVFLECVQDMDHENMFWYRQDPGLGLRLIYFSYDVKMKEKGDIPEGYSVSREKKERFSLILESASTNQTSMYLCASRGHEQYFGPGTRLTVT.

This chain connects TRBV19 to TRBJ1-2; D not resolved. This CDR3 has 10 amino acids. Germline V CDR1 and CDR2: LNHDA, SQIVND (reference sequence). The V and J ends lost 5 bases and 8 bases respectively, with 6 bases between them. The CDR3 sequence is CASSVRGYTF. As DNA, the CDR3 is TGTGCCAGTAGTGTCAGGGGCTACACCTTC.

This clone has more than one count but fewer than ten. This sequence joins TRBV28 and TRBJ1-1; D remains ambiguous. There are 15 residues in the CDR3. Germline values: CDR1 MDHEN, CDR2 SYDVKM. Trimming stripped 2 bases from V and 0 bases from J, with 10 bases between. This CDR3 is CASSLLLAVNTEAFF. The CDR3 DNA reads TGTGCCAGCAGTTTACTCCTGGCGGTGAACACTGAAGCTTTCTTT.

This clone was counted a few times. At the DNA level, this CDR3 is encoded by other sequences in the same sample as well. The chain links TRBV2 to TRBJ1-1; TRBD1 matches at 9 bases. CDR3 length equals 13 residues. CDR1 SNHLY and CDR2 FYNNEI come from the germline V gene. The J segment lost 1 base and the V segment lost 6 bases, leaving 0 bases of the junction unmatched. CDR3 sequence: CASRGQGNTEAFF. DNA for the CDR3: TGTGCCAGCAGGGGACAGGGGAACACTGAAGCTTTCTTT. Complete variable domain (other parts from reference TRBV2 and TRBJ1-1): EPEVTQTPSHQVTQMGQEVILRCVPISNHLYFYWYRQILGQKVEFLVSFYNNEISEKSEIFDDQFSVERPDGSNFTLKIRSTKLEDSAMYFCASRGQGNTEAFFGQGTRLTVV.

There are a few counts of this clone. Here the CDR3 DNA reads TGTGCCAGCAGCTTGTCCCCTAAGGCAACTAATGAAAAACTGTTTTTT. Translation gives CASSLSPKATNEKLFF. This chain links TRBV5-4 with TRBJ1-4; D call uncertain. The CDR3 covers 16 residues. Trimming removed 1 base from V and 0 bases from J, with 10 bases in between. From germline, CDR1 is SGHNT and CDR2 YYREEE (reference sequence). The variable domain in full, completed from reference TRBV5-4 and TRBJ1-4, reads ETGVTQSPTHLIKTRGQQVTLRCSSQSGHNTVSWYQQALGQGPQFIFQYYREEENGRGNFPPRFSGLQFPNYSSELNVNALELDDSALYLCASSLSPKATNEKLFFGSGTQLSVL.

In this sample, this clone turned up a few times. The CDR3 DNA reads TGTGCCAGCAGCTTAACGACAGGAGGCTCACCCCTCCACTTT. Encoded protein: CASSLTTGGSPLHF. The gene calls are TRBV7-9 and TRBJ1-6; the D gene is possibly TRBD1 (6 bases). In germline, CDR1 is SEHNR, CDR2 FQNEAQ (reference sequence). Trimming removed 2 bases from V and 10 bases from J, with 12 bases in between. This CDR3 has 14 amino acids. The variable domain in full, with the rest retrieved from reference TRBV7-9 and TRBJ1-6, is DTGVSQNPRHKITKRGQNVTFRCDPISEHNRLYWYRQTLGQGPEFLTYFQNEAQLEKSRLLSDRFSAERPKGSFSTLEIQRTEQGDSAMYLCASSLTTGGSPLHFGNGTRLTVT.